A selection of T cell receptor beta chains follows, all from one sample in a study of metastatic and nonmetastatic thyroid tumors. TCRdb re-called clones via MiXCR from the PCR reads. This table has around 30,000 clones, 20% to 25% appearing once. Sequencing used tumor tissue. The receptors originated from a male donor with papillary thyroid cancer or a benign thyroid nodule (not recorded which). Some clones in this sample may be carry-over from other donors' samples. The CDR3 runs from the conserved cysteine through the conserved F or W. D genes are given only for firm matches. The size entry is marked missing in some rows and otherwise reads once, few, many or a size class.

CASSSWSGVLYEQYF	TGTGCCAGCAGCTCCTGGTCAGGGGTGCTTTACGAGCAGTACTTC	TRBJ2-7	.	TRBV28	.
CASSSKRDF	TGTGCCAGCAGCTCGAAGAGGGATTTC	TRBJ2-1	.	TRBV9	many
CASSSVSNTEAFF	TGTGCCAGCAGTTCGGTCAGCAACACTGAAGCTTTCTTT	TRBJ1-1	.	TRBV25-1	few
CSARDYTAVYNEQFF	TGCAGTGCTAGAGATTATACGGCGGTTTACAATGAGCAGTTCTTC	TRBJ2-1	.	TRBV20-1	many
CATSRGGGVYGYTF	TGTGCCACCAGCAGAGGTGGGGGGGTCTATGGCTACACCTTC	TRBJ1-2	.	TRBV15	many
CAISVDLAGGYTF	TGTGCCATCAGTGTAGACCTGGCGGGGGGCTACACCTTC	TRBJ1-2	.	TRBV10-3	.
CASSDRGWDTQYF	TGTGCCAGTAGTGACAGAGGGTGGGATACGCAGTATTTT	TRBJ2-3	.	TRBV19	many
CASSFVALANTEAFF	TGCGCCAGCAGCTTTGTGGCCCTGGCGAACACTGAAGCTTTCTTT	TRBJ1-1	.	TRBV5-1	.
CASSLAGTGGTYEQYF	TGCGCCAGCAGCTTGGCCGGGACAGGGGGTACCTACGAGCAGTACTTC	TRBJ2-7	TRBD1	TRBV5-1	many
CASSFNPRETTGWVF	TGTGCCAGCAGTTTCAACCCTCGGGAGACGACAGGGTGGGTCTTC	TRBJ2-1	.	TRBV6-2/TRBV6-3	.
CASSFSAMNTEAFF	TGCGCCAGCAGCTTCTCAGCAATGAACACTGAAGCTTTCTTT	TRBJ1-1	.	TRBV5-1	.
CASSSLTPGAPLHF	TGTGCCAGCAGTTCACTTACCCCAGGGGCACCCCTCCACTTT	TRBJ1-6	.	TRBV27	.